This entry describes one T cell receptor beta chain. The entry originates in a study of CD8 T cells in Susac syndrome. RNA in amounts of roughly 0.5 to 1 ug was reverse transcribed with random hexamers. With immunoSEQ multiplex PCR, TCR beta CDR3 was amplified across 54 Vbeta and 13 Jbeta. TCRdb used MiXCR to reprocess the immunoSEQ multiplex PCR reads, holding one entry per CDR3 protein. Here the sample spans 200,000 or so distinct CDR3 sequences, about 95% being singletons. Sequencing of TCR beta, carried out with a high-throughput approach, was applied to CD8+ and CD4+ T cells from the blood. TEMRA cells were FACS-enriched, with CD8+ and CD4+ T cells isolated negatively. The J segment lost 6 bases and the V segment lost 2 bases, leaving 6 bases of the junction unmatched. The CDR3 is 15 amino acids.

This rearrangement joins TRBV12-3 or TRBV12-4 to TRBJ2-1; 8 positions match TRBD2. Sequenced: CD4+ T cells from PBMCs. This receptor was taken from a human donor with multiple sclerosis. Here the CDR3 reads CASSLIAGFPNEQFF. The CDR3 DNA is TGTGCCAGCAGTTTAATAGCGGGGTTCCCCAATGAGCAGTTCTTC.